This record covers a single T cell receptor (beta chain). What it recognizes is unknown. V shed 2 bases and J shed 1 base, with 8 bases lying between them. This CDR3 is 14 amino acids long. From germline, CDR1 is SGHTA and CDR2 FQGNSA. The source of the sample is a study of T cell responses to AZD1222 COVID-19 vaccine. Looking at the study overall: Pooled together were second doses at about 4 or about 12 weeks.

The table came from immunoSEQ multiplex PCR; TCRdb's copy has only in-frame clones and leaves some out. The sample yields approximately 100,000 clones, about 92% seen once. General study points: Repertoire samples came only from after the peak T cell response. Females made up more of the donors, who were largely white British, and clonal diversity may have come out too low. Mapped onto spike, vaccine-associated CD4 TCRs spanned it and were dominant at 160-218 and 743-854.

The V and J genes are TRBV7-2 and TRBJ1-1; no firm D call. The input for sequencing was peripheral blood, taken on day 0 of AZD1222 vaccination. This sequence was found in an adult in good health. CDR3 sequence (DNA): TGTGCCAGCAGCTTATCCACGGGGAACACTGAAGCTTTCTTT. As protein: CASSLSTGNTEAFF.